The 5 T cell receptor beta chains in this list originate from one sample, sequenced in a study of T-cell reconstitution after alpha-beta-depleted transplantation in children. It was with unique molecular identifiers that the TCRbeta library was prepared. TCRdb fed the PCR reads into MiXCR, producing one record per CDR3 protein. The sample comprises about 200,000 distinct CDR3 sequences, 5% to 7.5% of which are singletons, and around 4.1% rests with the top ten. The sequences come from PBMCs, collected before TCRalphabeta/CD19-depleted stem cell transplant. These receptor sequences come from a girl less than two years old with combined immunodeficiency, due to receive a stem cell transplant.

The table lists this clonotype with a count of one. The J gene is TRBJ2-3, the V gene TRBV7-6; 13 nucleotides agree with TRBD2. CDR3 size: 16 residues. V shed 4 bases and J 6 bases; nucleotides not matched to a gene: 7. The germline V gene has CDR1 SGHVS and CDR2 FNYEAQ. Written as DNA, the CDR3 is TGTGCCAGCAGCTCGCCGACTAGCGGGAGGTCGGATACGCAGTATTTT. This translates into CASSSPTSGRSDTQYF.

This clonotype appeared many times. CDR3 in amino acids: CASSSTRPSYNEQFF. The CDR3 DNA sequence: TGTGCCAGCAGCTCGACCCGCCCTTCCTACAATGAGCAGTTCTTC. The chain links TRBV5-5 to TRBJ2-1; D is undetermined. V was shortened by 3 bases and J by 1 base, with 11 bases between the two germline ends. The CDR3 sequence is 15 residues long. Germline CDR1 SGHKS, CDR2 YYEKEE (reference sequence).

This clonotype was seen repeatedly, ten times or more. The V and J genes are TRBV28 and TRBJ1-5; D remains unclear. V gave up 3 bases and J gave up 0 bases, with 12 bases separating them. The CDR3 is made up of 16 amino acids. Per germline, CDR1 MDHEN and CDR2 SYDVKM. The chain's CDR3 is CASSFPGGNSNQPQHF. DNA for the CDR3: TGTGCCAGCAGTTTCCCAGGAGGAAATAGCAATCAGCCCCAGCATTTT.

A note on this clonotype: At one end, the junction sequence differs from germline, possibly due to a read error. This chain connects TRBV20-1 to TRBJ2-5; 8 bases align to TRBD1. Germline lookup yields CDR1 DFQATT and CDR2 SNEGSKA (reference sequence). The CDR3 has 17 amino acids. The CDR3 region has the DNA TGCTGTGCTACGGACAGGGTGTACTTTAGTGTACAAGAGACCCAGTACTTC. Translation: CCATDRVYFSVQETQYF.

This chain connects TRBV12-3 or TRBV12-4 to TRBJ2-4; TRBD2 is a possible D gene (5 bases). V lost 3 bases to trimming and J lost 1 base, with 13 bases between them. The CDR3 spans 16 residues. DNA for the CDR3: TGTGCCAGCAGTTTTGAGGAGGCGAGGGCCAAAAACATTCAGTACTTC. It is translated as CASSFEEARAKNIQYF.